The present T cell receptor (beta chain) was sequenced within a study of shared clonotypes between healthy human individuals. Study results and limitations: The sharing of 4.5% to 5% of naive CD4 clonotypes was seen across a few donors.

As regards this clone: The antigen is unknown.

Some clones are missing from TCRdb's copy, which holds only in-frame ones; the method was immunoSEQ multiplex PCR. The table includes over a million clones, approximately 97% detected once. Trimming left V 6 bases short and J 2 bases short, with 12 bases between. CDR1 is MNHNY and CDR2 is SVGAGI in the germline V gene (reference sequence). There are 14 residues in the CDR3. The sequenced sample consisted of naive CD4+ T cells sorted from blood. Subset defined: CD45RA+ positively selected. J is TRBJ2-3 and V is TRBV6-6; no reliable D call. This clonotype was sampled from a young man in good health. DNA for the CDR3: TGTGCCAGCAGATCGGACCCAGCCACAGATACGCAGTATTTT. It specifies CASRSDPATDTQYF.